This T cell receptor (beta chain) was observed in a study of cytomegalovirus exposure and HLA in healthy donors. PCR employed 60 Vbeta and 13 Jbeta primers. The method was immunoSEQ multiplex PCR; TCRdb's version includes in-frame clones alone and lacks a portion of them. The sample includes 150,000 to 200,000 clones, around 78% of them seen just once. This CDR3 spans 17 amino acids. The V and J ends lost 5 bases and 4 bases, in that order; junction bases with no gene match: 8. Germline V lookup: CDR1 SNHLY, CDR2 FYNNEI. This clone appeared many times. The TCR originated in a woman aged 30 to 39 in good health and CMV-seropositive. Sequenced sample: PBMCs. This chain connects TRBV2 to TRBJ2-1, with TRBD2 identical over 13 bases. The CDR3 DNA follows: TGTGCCAGCAGTTTTTCCGGACTAGCGGGAGTTTACAATGAGCAGTTCTTC. It yields the protein CASSFSGLAGVYNEQFF. The full variable domain, rest sourced from reference TRBV2 and TRBJ2-1, is EPEVTQTPSHQVTQMGQEVILRCVPISNHLYFYWYRQILGQKVEFLVSFYNNEISEKSEIFDDQFSVERPDGSNFTLKIRSTKLEDSAMYFCASSFSGLAGVYNEQFFGPGTRLTVL.